The source of this T cell receptor (beta chain) is a study of T cell repertoires in cytomegalovirus infection. This clonotype has just a few counts. TCRdb analysed the reads with MiXCR anew, one entry per CDR3 protein. The table has 500,000 or so distinct CDR3 sequences, about 17% seen once. The material sequenced was CD8+ T cells from PBMCs. The receptor's source is a human donor in good health (CMV status not recorded). Some clones in this sample may be carry-over from other donors' samples.

In DNA, the CDR3 is TGTGCCAGCACATCGGCTAGCCACTTCTACGAGCAGTACTTC. Protein: CASTSASHFYEQYF. The chain recombines TRBV28 with TRBJ2-7; D perhaps matches TRBD2 (5 bases). Germline CDR1 reads MDHEN; CDR2 reads SYDVKM. The germline V and J ends were trimmed by 7 bases and 3 bases, with 16 bases remaining between them. The CDR3 length is 14 residues.